Here is one T cell receptor beta chain with its context. Its antigen is not identified. The sample originates from a study of OX40 agonist ivuxolimab in advanced cancers. As for the study in general: Patients were 82.7% male with ages roughly 23 to 79, mean around 61. Partial responses were observed in three patients, of whom one had hepatocellular carcinoma and two had cutaneous melanoma.

Study-wide findings and caveats: What antigens the expanded peripheral T cells recognized was never established. Both blood CD4+ and CD8+ T cells showed clonal growth by week 6 at 0.1 to 3.0 mg/kg.

The V gene's germline CDR1 is SGHAT and CDR2 FQNNGV. Trimming cost V 4 bases and J 5 bases, with 11 bases left between them. CDR3 length: 13 residues. Only in-frame clones appear in the TCRdb table, and some are missing; sequencing was by immunoSEQ multiplex PCR. The sample shows about 82,000 clones, around 88% of them seen only once. The sequence was collected from an adult with an advanced solid tumor such as melanoma, head and neck, liver or kidney cancer. The chain carries TRBV11-2 and TRBJ2-5; no firm D call. This specimen consisted of CD4+ or CD8+ T cells sorted from blood, obtained in a trial of the OX40 agonist ivuxolimab. The chain's CDR3 is CASSSGLRETQYF. The CDR3 coding sequence is TGTGCCAGCAGCTCTGGCCTCCGTGAGACCCAGTACTTC. The full variable domain, with the rest looked up from reference TRBV11-2 and TRBJ2-5, is EAGVAQSPRYKIIEKRQSVAFWCNPISGHATLYWYQQILGQGPKLLIQFQNNGVVDDSQLPKDRFSAERLKGVDSTLKIQPAKLEDSAVYLCASSSGLRETQYFGPGTRLLVL.